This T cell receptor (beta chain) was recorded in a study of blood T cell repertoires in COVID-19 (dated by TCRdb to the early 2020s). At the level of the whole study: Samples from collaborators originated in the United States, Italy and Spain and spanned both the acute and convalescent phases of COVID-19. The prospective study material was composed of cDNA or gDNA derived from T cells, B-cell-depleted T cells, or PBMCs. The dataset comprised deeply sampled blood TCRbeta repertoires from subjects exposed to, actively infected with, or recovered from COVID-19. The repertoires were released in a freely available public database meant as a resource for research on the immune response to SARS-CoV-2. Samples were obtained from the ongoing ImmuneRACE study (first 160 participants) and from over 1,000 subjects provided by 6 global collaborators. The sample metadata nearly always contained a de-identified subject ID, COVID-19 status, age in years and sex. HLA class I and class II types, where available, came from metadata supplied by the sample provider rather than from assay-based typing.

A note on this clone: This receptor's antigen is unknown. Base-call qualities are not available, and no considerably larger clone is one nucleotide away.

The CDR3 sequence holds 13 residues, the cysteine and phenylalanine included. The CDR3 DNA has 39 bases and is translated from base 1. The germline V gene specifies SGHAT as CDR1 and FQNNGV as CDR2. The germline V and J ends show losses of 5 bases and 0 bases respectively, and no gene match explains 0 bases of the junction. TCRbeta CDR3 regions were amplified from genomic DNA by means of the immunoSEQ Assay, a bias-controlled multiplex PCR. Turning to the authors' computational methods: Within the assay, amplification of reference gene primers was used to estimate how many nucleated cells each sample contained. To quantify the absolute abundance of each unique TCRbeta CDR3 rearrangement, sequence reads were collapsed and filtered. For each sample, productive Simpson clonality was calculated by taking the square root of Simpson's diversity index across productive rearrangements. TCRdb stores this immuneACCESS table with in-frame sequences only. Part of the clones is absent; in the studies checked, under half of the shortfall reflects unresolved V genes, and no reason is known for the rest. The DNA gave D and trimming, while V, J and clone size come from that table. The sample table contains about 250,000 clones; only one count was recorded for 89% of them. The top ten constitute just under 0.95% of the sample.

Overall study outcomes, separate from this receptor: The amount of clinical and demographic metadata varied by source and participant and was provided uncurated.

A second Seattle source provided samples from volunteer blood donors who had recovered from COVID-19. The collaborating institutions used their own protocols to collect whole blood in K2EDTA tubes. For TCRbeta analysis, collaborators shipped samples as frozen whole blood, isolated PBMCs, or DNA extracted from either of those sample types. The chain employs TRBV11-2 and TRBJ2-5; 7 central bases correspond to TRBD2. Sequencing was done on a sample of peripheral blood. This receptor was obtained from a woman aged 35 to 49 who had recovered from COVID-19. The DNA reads TGTGCCAGCAGCCGGGGGGACCAAGAGACCCAGTACTTC. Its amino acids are CASSRGDQETQYF.